This entry features one T cell receptor (beta chain) sequence. The data were obtained in a study of blood T cell repertoires in COVID-19. As for the study in general: Some COVID-19 samples were acute and others convalescent; all came from the United States, Italy and Spain. The cDNA or gDNA used as material had been derived from T cells, B-cell-depleted T cells, or PBMCs.

Per germline, CDR1 KGHSH and CDR2 LQKENI. CDR3 length equals 14 residues. J gave up 3 bases and V 3 bases, and 3 bases lay outside the gene matches. In the source study's methods: Amplification from reference gene primers served as the basis for estimated nucleated cell counts. Some clones are missing from TCRdb's copy, which holds only in-frame ones; the method was immunoSEQ multiplex PCR. V, J and clone size reflect that table, while D and trimming were determined from the DNA. The table lists fewer than 35,000 clones, nearly 90% of them singletons, with 25% to 35% in the top ten. The source is a man at least 80 years old with acute or convalescent COVID-19. The chain links TRBV18 to TRBJ2-5; 8 bases line up with TRBD1. Input material: peripheral blood. The CDR3 sequence: CASSPQGAEETQYF. The CDR3 DNA follows: TGTGCCAGCTCACCTCAGGGGGCGGAAGAGACCCAGTACTTC.